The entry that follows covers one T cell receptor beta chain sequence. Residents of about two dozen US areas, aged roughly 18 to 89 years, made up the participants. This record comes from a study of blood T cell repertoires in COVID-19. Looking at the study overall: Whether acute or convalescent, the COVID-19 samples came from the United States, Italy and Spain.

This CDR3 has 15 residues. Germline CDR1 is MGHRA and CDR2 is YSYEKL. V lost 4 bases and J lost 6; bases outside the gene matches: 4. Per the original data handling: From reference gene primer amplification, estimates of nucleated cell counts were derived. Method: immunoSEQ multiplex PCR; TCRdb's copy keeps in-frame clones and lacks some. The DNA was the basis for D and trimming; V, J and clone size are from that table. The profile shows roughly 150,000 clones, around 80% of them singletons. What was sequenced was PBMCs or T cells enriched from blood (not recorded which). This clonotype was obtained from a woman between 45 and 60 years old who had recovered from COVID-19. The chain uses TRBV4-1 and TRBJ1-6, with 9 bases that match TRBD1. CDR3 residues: CASSLGTGTNSPLHF. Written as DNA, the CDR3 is TGCGCCAGCAGCCTCGGGACAGGGACTAATTCACCCCTCCACTTT.